This T cell receptor beta chain was retrieved from a study of blood T cells in healthy people across ages. CDR1 and CDR2 (germline): MNHEY, SMNVEV (reference sequence). Trimming took 5 bases from V and 3 from J, leaving 13 bases between them. This CDR3 comprises 14 residues. This clonotype was seen a few times. Primers used in a second PCR of roughly 6 to 11 cycles were a sample-barcoded 5' primer and a J-beta primer mix. A minimum of 2.5 million CDR3-containing paired-end reads was obtained for each sample. MiXCR was run by TCRdb on the 5' RACE reads, yielding one entry per CDR3 protein. The sample holds around 990,000 distinct CDR3 sequences, more than 30% seen once. Healthy individuals of Caucasian origin from Russia, aged roughly 6 to 100, served as donors.

The receptor's source is a man between 18 and 35 years old in good health. The material sequenced was blood. This sequence joins TRBV27 and TRBJ1-1; tentatively, D is TRBD1 (5 bases). CDR3 DNA sequence: TGTGCCAGCAGTCCAATCCTGGGGGACACTGAAGCTTTCTTT. Amino acid sequence: CASSPILGDTEAFF.